This T cell receptor (beta chain) was captured in a study of shared clonotypes between healthy human individuals. Study-level results: Even with large depth, rarefaction showed that sorted-subset sequencing was incomplete. The four-donor shared clonotypes exceeded non-shared clonotypes in generation probability, with non-shared ones scoring lower.

As concerns this clone: What it recognizes is unknown.

Germline V CDR1 and CDR2: SGHDN, FVKESK. V was clipped by 0 bases and J by 6 bases, with 12 bases between them. The CDR3 spans 14 residues. Several immunoSEQ plates held equal portions of the genomic DNA taken from each subset. Authors' methods: Owing to the provision of junction-only sequences devoid of quality scores by immunoSEQ, filtering differed. Assay: immunoSEQ multiplex PCR; the TCRdb copy retains only in-frame clones and omits some. The DNA was the basis for D and trimming; V, J and clone size are from that table. The profile shows under 1,100,000 clones, around 75% of them singletons. The source material was memory CD4+ T cells sorted from blood. As for subset: CD45RA-negative fraction. This chain connects TRBV14 to TRBJ2-7; a weak D match, TRBD1 (6 bases). This TCR derives from a man aged 18 to 30 in good health. The CDR3 reads CASSQDRGFGEQYF. Here the CDR3 DNA reads TGTGCCAGCAGCCAAGACAGGGGATTCGGCGAGCAGTACTTC.